One and the same sample provided the 26 T cell receptor beta chains below, sequenced in a study of human T cells and chemical hapten exposure. Time point described: healthy volunteer bleed at 6 weeks. The authors extracted total RNA from unfractionated whole blood. One entry per CDR3 protein results from TCRdb running MiXCR on the RACE reads. The data hold about 77,000 distinct CDR3 sequences, with about 9.2% observed a single time. The sample consisted of whole blood. The receptors originated from a female donor in good health. Some clones in this sample may be carry-over from other donors' samples.

This clonotype appeared many times. The chain couples TRBV12-3 or TRBV12-4 to TRBJ2-3; 9 bases agree with TRBD1. This CDR3 has 15 residues. With 5 bases clipped from V and 4 bases from J, the junction kept 7 bases outside the gene matches. This CDR3 is CASSPPGQGPDTQYF. The DNA of the CDR3 is TGTGCCAGCAGTCCACCGGGACAGGGCCCAGATACGCAGTATTTT.

This clonotype was counted ten times or more. One base away lies a much larger clone, so this may be a sequencing read error. The chain couples TRBV28 to TRBJ2-7; D is undetermined. The CDR3 is 13 residues long. Germline lookup yields CDR1 MDHEN and CDR2 SYDVKM. CDR3 sequence reads: CASEDRASDEQYF. The DNA of the CDR3 is TGTGCCAGCGAGGACCGGGCCTCCGACGAGCAGTACTTC.

This clonotype has at least ten counts. V gene TRBV2 combines with J gene TRBJ2-5; D is uncertain. The CDR3 runs to 13 residues. Germline V gene sequence: CDR1 SNHLY, CDR2 FYNNEI. V was shortened by 8 bases and J by 0 bases, with 10 bases between the two germline ends. The CDR3 loop reads CASAFGHQETQYF. The DNA of the CDR3 is TGTGCCAGCGCCTTCGGACACCAAGAGACCCAGTACTTC.

This clonotype occurred a few times. This chain uses TRBV5-6 with TRBJ2-3; D unclear. Germline values: CDR1 SGHDT, CDR2 YYEEEE. The CDR3 extends over 13 amino acids. V lost 0 bases and J lost 3, with 5 bases in between. The CDR3 region is CASSLGETDTQYF. The CDR3 DNA reads as TGTGCCAGCAGCTTGGGCGAAACAGATACGCAGTATTTT.

This clonotype was seen a few times. V and J are TRBV7-2 and TRBJ2-3; D is unresolved. The V end lost 3 bases, the J end lost 2 bases, and 12 bases lay between the germline ends. This CDR3 is built from 15 residues. CDR1 and CDR2 (germline): SGHTA, FQGNSA. This chain's CDR3 is CASSLWGRFTDTQYF. For the CDR3, the DNA is TGTGCCAGCAGCTTGTGGGGTCGGTTCACAGATACGCAGTATTTT.

This clonotype was recorded a few times. The chain combines TRBV16 with TRBJ1-2; 10 nucleotides agree with TRBD1. The CDR3 contains 14 residues. Germline V gene sequence: CDR1 KGHSY, CDR2 FQNENV. V was pared by 3 bases and J by 7 bases, with 5 bases of the junction left unmatched. The CDR3 sequence: CASSQRDRGSGYTF. The CDR3 region has the DNA TGTGCCAGCAGCCAGCGGGACAGGGGTTCTGGCTACACCTTC.

Of note for this clonotype: A junction boundary mismatches the germline segment, possibly from a read error. The J gene is TRBJ2-7, the V gene TRBV4-3, with D hard to call. This CDR3 comprises 16 residues. Per the germline V gene, CDR1 is LGHNA and CDR2 is YSLEER. CDR3 sequence reads: CASSQDSDRFSYEQYF. The CDR3 nucleotides are TGTGCCAGCAGCCAAGATAGTGACCGTTTCTCCTACGAGCAGTACTTC.

This clonotype was detected only a few times. This chain connects TRBV27 to TRBJ1-5; D is undetermined. V was trimmed by 6 bases and J by 0 bases, leaving 24 bases between them. CDR3 length: 19 amino acids. Germline CDR1 and CDR2: MNHEY and SMNVEV (reference sequence). CDR3 region: CASRNFGHLVCNSNQPQHF. Written as DNA, the CDR3 is TGTGCCAGCAGAAACTTCGGGCATTTGGTTTGTAATAGCAATCAGCCCCAGCATTTT.

This clonotype was counted ten times or more. This rearrangement joins TRBV5-6 to TRBJ1-1; the D is unclear. The V gene's germline CDR1 is SGHDT and CDR2 YYEEEE. V was pared by 0 bases and J by 10 bases, with 10 bases between. The CDR3 loop spans 12 amino acids. CDR3 amino acids: CASSLVTAGAFF. In DNA form, the CDR3 reads TGTGCCAGCAGCTTGGTAACAGCAGGAGCTTTCTTT.

The V and J genes are TRBV6-1 and TRBJ1-5, with 8 bases matching TRBD1. Germline V CDR1 and CDR2: MNHNS, SASEGT. With V trimmed by 11 bases and J by 2 bases, 8 bases remained unmatched. This CDR3 comprises 14 residues. CDR3 in amino acids: CAVQTGAGNQPQHF. The CDR3 DNA follows: TGTGCCGTCCAGACAGGGGCTGGCAATCAGCCCCAGCATTTT.

This clonotype has ten or more counts. The gene calls are TRBV13 and TRBJ2-3; 8 bases align to TRBD1. The CDR3 has 15 amino acids. Germline assignment: CDR1 PRHDT and CDR2 FYEKMQ (reference sequence). J lost 1 base, V lost 5 bases, and 5 bases had no gene match. CDR3 protein: CASSKQGGGTDTQYF. For the CDR3, the DNA is TGTGCCAGCAGCAAACAGGGGGGTGGCACAGATACGCAGTATTTT.

This clonotype was picked up many times. This chain uses TRBV6-2 or TRBV6-3 with TRBJ2-2; weak D call: TRBD1 (5 bases). From germline, CDR1 is MNHEY and CDR2 SVGEGT. This CDR3 is built from 12 residues. V shed 8 bases and J shed 5 bases, with 9 bases lying between them. CDR3 in DNA: TGTGCCAGCCGACAGTCGACCGGGGAGCTGTTTTTT. Encoded protein: CASRQSTGELFF.

This clonotype was seen repeatedly, ten times or more. This chain uses TRBV2 with TRBJ2-7; tentative D call: TRBD1 (6 bases). This CDR3 has 17 amino acids. Germline V gives CDR1 SNHLY, CDR2 FYNNEI. Trimming took 6 bases from V and 2 from J, leaving 23 bases between them. CDR3 loop: CASSRGPLGGTPYEQYF. In DNA form, the CDR3 reads TGTGCCAGCAGCAGAGGCCCCTTAGGGGGAACACCCTACGAGCAGTACTTC. Based on the CDR3 plus reference TRBV2 and TRBJ2-7, the full variable domain is EPEVTQTPSHQVTQMGQEVILRCVPISNHLYFYWYRQILGQKVEFLVSFYNNEISEKSEIFDDQFSVERPDGSNFTLKIRSTKLEDSAMYFCASSRGPLGGTPYEQYFGPGTRLTVT.

This clonotype was seen repeatedly, ten times or more. The rearrangement joins TRBV21-1 to TRBJ1-2. TRBV21-1 is termed a pseudogene. This CDR3 has 13 amino acids. The DNA of the CDR3 is TGTGCCAGCAGCAAAGAGGCAGGTTATGGCTACACCTTC. Its translation is CASSKEAGYGYTF.

This clonotype has just a few counts. The V call is TRBV21-1, the J call TRBJ1-5. TRBV21-1 corresponds to a pseudogene. This CDR3 comprises 14 residues. CDR3 in amino acids: CASSKVKGFQPQHF. The CDR3 coding sequence is TGTGCCAGCAGCAAAGTAAAAGGGTTCCAGCCCCAGCATTTT.

The rearrangement links TRBV4-2 to TRBJ2-3, with D possibly matching TRBD2 (5 bases). This CDR3 comprises 15 residues. Germline V gene sequence: CDR1 LGHNA, CDR2 YNFKEQ. Between the trimmed V and J ends, which lost 4 bases and 6 bases, there was a span of 17 bases. Here the CDR3 reads CASSPTSVLTDTQYF. CDR3 nucleotide sequence: TGTGCCAGCAGCCCCACTAGTGTCTTAACGGATACGCAGTATTTT.

The genes are TRBV28 and TRBJ2-5; 7 positions match TRBD1. Germline V gene lookup returns CDR1 MDHEN and CDR2 SYDVKM. The CDR3 sequence is 16 residues long. With V trimmed by 9 bases and J by 5 bases, 18 bases remained unmatched. CDR3: CASRADVTGSGETQYF. For the CDR3, the DNA is TGTGCCAGTCGGGCCGACGTGACAGGGAGCGGTGAGACCCAGTACTTC.

Points on this clonotype: This may be a read error: a much more frequent sequence differs by one nucleotide. V gene TRBV15 combines with J gene TRBJ2-3; 13 bases map to TRBD2. J gave up 3 bases and V 5 bases, and 5 bases lay outside the gene matches. Germline-derived CDR1 and CDR2 are LNHNV and YYDKDF (reference sequence). This CDR3 is 16 amino acids long. CDR3 sequence: CATSWTSGGWTDTQYF. CDR3 DNA: TGTGCCACCAGCTGGACTAGCGGGGGTTGGACAGATACGCAGTATTTT.

This clonotype was picked up many times. The chain couples TRBV12-3 or TRBV12-4 to TRBJ1-2, with D maybe TRBD1 (6 bases). This CDR3 is 14 amino acids long. Trimming cost V 2 bases and J 0 bases, with 7 bases left between them. CDR3 sequence reads: CASSLRQANYGYTF. The CDR3 DNA follows: TGTGCCAGCAGTTTACGACAGGCTAACTATGGCTACACCTTC.

Ten or more counts support this clonotype. The chain joins TRBV29-1 to TRBJ2-3; TRBD1 might be the D (5 bases). CDR3 length: 11 amino acids. Trimming removed 4 bases from V and 4 bases from J, with 6 bases in between. Germline CDR1 and CDR2: SQVTM and ANQGSEA. The CDR3 DNA is TGCAGCGTTGGGGGCCCAGATACGCAGTATTTT. Amino acids: CSVGGPDTQYF.

CDR3 sequence reads: CASSDGLAGDEQFF. As DNA, the CDR3 is TGTGCCAGCAGCGATGGACTAGCGGGGGACGAGCAGTTCTTC. V and J are TRBV9 and TRBJ2-1; 13 bases fit TRBD2. The CDR3 loop spans 14 amino acids. Germline V gene sequence: CDR1 SGDLS, CDR2 YYNGEE. The V gene end was trimmed by 3 bases and the J gene end by 10 bases; junction bases not matched to a gene: 4.

The sample holds a few counts of this clonotype. The CDR3 here is CASSPLRGEGEAFF. As DNA, the CDR3 is TGTGCCAGCTCACCCTTGAGAGGGGAGGGTGAAGCTTTCTTT. The V and J genes are TRBV18 and TRBJ1-1, with a weak D call TRBD1 (5 bases). V was clipped by 3 bases and J by 7 bases, with 15 bases between them. This CDR3 region has 14 residues. Germline CDR1 KGHSH, CDR2 LQKENI. Looking up the rest from reference TRBV18 and TRBJ1-1 gives the full variable domain: NAGVMQNPRHLVRRRGQEARLRCSPMKGHSHVYWYRQLPEEGLKFMVYLQKENIIDESGMPKERFSAEFPKEGPSILRIQQVVRGDSAAYFCASSPLRGEGEAFFGQGTRLTVV.

At least ten counts were recorded for this clonotype. The genes are TRBV6-2 or TRBV6-3 and TRBJ2-1; no firm D call. CDR1 is MNHEY, CDR2 SVGEGT, per germline. This CDR3 comprises 16 residues. Trimming took off 2 bases at V and 0 bases at J, with 11 bases between the two ends. The CDR3 reads CASSYMTGGSYNEQFF. The CDR3, as DNA: TGTGCCAGCAGTTACATGACTGGCGGCTCCTACAATGAGCAGTTCTTC.

This clonotype was found many times. The chain uses TRBV7-3 and TRBJ2-3, with 13 bases fitting TRBD2. The CDR3 contains 16 residues. Germline CDR1 and CDR2: SGHTA and FQGTGA. V lost 5 bases, J lost 1 base, and 3 bases stayed unmatched. The CDR3 DNA is TGTGCCAGCAGCGAAGGACTAGCGGGGGGCACAGATACGCAGTATTTT. It is translated as CASSEGLAGGTDTQYF.

This clonotype was counted at least ten times. The rearrangement links TRBV20-1 to TRBJ1-5, with D unresolved. The CDR3 consists of 13 residues. The V gene's germline CDR1 is DFQATT and CDR2 SNEGSKA (reference sequence). The ends were cut back, 6 bases at V and 0 bases at J, with 9 bases in the middle. The CDR3 is CSALGVSNQPQHF. CDR3 nucleotide sequence: TGCAGTGCACTTGGAGTTAGCAATCAGCCCCAGCATTTT.

This clonotype was counted many times. The chain links TRBV28 to TRBJ2-1; D is unclear. The germline V and J ends were trimmed by 3 bases and 4 bases, with 4 bases remaining between them. The CDR3 has 12 residues. Per germline, CDR1 MDHEN and CDR2 SYDVKM. The CDR3, as DNA: TGTGCCAGCAGTTTGGCATACAATGAGCAGTTCTTC. It is translated as CASSLAYNEQFF.